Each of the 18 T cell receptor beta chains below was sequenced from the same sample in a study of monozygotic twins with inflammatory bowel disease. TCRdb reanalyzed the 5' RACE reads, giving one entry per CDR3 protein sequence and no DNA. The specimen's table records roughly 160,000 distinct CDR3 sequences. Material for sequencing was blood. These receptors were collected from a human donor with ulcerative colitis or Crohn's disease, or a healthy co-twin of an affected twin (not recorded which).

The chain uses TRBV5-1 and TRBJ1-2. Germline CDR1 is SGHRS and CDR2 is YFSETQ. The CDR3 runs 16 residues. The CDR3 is CASSPSQGTLIYGYTF.

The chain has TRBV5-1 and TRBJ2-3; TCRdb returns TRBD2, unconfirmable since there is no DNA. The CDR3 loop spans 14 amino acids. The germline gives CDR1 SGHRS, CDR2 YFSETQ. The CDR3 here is CASTGLAGADTQYF.

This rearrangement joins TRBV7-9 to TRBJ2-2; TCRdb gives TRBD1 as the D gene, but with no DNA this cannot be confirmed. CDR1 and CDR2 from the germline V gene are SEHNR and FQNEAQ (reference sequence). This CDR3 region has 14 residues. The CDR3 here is CASSSRQGAGELFF.

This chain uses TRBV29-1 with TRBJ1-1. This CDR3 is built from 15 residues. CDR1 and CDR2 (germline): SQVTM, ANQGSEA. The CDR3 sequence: CSVEGLGLINTEAFF. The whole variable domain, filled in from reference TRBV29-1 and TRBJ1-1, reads SAVISQKPSRDICQRGTSLTIQCQVDSQVTMMFWYRQQPGQSLTLIATANQGSEATYESGFVIDKFPISRPNLTFSTLTVSNMSPEDSSIYLCSVEGLGLINTEAFFGQGTRLTVV.

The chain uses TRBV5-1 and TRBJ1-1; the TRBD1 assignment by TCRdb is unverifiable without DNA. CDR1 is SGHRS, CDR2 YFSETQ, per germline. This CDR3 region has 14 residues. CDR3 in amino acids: CASSQDRGRKEAFF.

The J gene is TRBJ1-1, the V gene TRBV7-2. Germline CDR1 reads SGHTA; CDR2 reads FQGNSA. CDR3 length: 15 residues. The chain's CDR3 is CASSPAGGLSTEAFF.

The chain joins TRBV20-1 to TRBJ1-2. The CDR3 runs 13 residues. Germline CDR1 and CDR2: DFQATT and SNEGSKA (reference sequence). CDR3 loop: CSARDLSPYGYTF.

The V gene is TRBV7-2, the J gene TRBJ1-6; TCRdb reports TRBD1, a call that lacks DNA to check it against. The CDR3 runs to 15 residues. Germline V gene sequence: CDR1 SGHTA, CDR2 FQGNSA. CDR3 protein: CASSQRQGASSPLHF.

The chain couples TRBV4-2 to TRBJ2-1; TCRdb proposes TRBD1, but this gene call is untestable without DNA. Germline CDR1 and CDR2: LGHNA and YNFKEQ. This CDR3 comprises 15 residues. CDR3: CASSQLEGEGNEQFF.

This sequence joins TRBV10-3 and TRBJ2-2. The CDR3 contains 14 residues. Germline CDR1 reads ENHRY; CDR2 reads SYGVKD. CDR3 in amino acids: CAIKGIANTGELFF.

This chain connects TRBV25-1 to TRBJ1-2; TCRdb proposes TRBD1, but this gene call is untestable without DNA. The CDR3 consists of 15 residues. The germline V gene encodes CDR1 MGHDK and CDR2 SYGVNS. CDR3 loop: CASSDWTATNYGYTF.

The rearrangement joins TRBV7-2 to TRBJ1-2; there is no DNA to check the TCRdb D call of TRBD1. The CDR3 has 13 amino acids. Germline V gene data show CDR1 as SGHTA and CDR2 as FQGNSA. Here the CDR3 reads CASSPPWASRGTF.

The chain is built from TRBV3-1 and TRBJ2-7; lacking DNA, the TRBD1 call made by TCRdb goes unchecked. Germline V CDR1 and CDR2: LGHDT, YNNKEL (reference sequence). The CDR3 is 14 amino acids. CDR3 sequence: CASSLLGGSYEQYF.

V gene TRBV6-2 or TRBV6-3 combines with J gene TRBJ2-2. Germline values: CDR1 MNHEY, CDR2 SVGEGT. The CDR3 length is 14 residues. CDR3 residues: CASSYSTQAGELFF.

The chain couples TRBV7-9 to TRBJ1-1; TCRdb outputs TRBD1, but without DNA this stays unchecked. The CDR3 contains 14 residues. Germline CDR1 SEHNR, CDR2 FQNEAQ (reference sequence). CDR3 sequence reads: CASSHRTGGTEAFF. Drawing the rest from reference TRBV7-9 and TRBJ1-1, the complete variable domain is DTGVSQNPRHKITKRGQNVTFRCDPISEHNRLYWYRQTLGQGPEFLTYFQNEAQLEKSRLLSDRFSAERPKGSFSTLEIQRTEQGDSAMYLCASSHRTGGTEAFFGQGTRLTVV.

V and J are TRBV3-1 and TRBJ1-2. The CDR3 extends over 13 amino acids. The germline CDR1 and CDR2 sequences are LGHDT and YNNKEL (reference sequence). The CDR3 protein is CASSPGLTGGYTF.

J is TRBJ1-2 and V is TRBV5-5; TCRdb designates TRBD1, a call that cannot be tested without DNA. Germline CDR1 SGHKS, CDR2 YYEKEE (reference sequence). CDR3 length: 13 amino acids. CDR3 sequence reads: CASSFRVNYGYTF.

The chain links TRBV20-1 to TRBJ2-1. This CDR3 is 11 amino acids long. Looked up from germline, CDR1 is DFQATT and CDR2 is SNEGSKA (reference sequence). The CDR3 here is CSARDRMSQFF.